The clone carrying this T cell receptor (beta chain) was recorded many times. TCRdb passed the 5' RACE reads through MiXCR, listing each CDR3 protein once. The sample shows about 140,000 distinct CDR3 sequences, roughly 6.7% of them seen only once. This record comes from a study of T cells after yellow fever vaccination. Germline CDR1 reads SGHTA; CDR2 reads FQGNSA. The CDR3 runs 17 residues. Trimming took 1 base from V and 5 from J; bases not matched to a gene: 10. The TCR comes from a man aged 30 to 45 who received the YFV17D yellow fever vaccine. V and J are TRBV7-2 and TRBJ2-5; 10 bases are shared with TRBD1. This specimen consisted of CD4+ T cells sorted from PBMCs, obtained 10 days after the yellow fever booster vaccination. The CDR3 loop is CASSLVGTGARGETQYF. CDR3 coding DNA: TGTGCCAGCAGCTTAGTGGGGACAGGGGCCCGTGGGGAGACCCAGTACTTC.